This T cell receptor (beta chain) was found in a study of OX40 agonist ivuxolimab in advanced cancers. The repertoire was sequenced with immunoSEQ multiplex PCR; TCRdb's copy has only in-frame clones and lacks some. The table shows 70,000 or so clones, with 85% to 90% occurring only once. Overall study results and limits: CD4+ and CD8+ T cells in blood underwent clonal expansion by week 6 at 0.1 to 3.0 mg/kg. Relatively little clonal expansion, among the lowest observed, appeared in partial responders at 0.1-3.0 mg/kg.

This clone is termed medium-sized. The target antigen is unknown. The CDR3 covers 15 residues. Between the trimmed V and J ends, which lost 4 bases and 5 bases, there was a span of 16 bases. Germline V gives CDR1 SGDLS, CDR2 YYNGEE. Sequencing used CD4+ or CD8+ T cells sorted from blood, obtained in a trial of the OX40 agonist ivuxolimab. The chain employs TRBV9 and TRBJ1-5, with D perhaps TRBD1 (5 bases). This sequence was found in an adult with an advanced solid tumor such as melanoma, head and neck, liver or kidney cancer. The CDR3 is CASSLGWGRDQPQHF. The CDR3 region has the DNA TGTGCCAGCAGCTTAGGGTGGGGGAGAGATCAGCCCCAGCATTTT. Supplemented by reference TRBV9 and TRBJ1-5, the full variable domain reads DSGVTQTPKHLITATGQRVTLRCSPRSGDLSVYWYQQSLDQGLQFLIQYYNGEERAKGNILERFSAQQFPDLHSELNLSSLELGDSALYFCASSLGWGRDQPQHFGDGTRLSIL.